This TCR beta chain was sequenced for a study of blood T cells in healthy people across ages. Findings and caveats of the study: Getting older went along with TCR beta diversity per million T cells dropping roughly linearly. The study found more naive CD4+ cells and higher diversity in long-lived than aged donors.

The authors ran a second PCR of roughly 7 to 11 cycles using a sample-barcoded 5' primer and a J-beta primer mix. Via MiXCR, TCRdb re-called the 5' RACE reads, giving one row per CDR3 protein. Of around 800,000 distinct CDR3 sequences in the sample, more than 35% were seen once. Regarding this clonotype: Its cognate antigen is unknown.

A minimum of 7 million PBMCs was isolated per sample. With 0 bases clipped from V and 8 bases from J, the junction kept 9 bases outside the gene matches. CDR1 SGHRS and CDR2 YFSETQ come from the germline V gene. The CDR3 has 16 residues. The sample consisted of blood. The receptor was isolated from a man at least 80 years old in good health. The V and J genes are TRBV5-1 and TRBJ2-1, with 9 nucleotides matching TRBD2. As DNA, the CDR3 is TGCGCCAGCAGCTTGGAGCTAGCGGGATCAGTGGATGAGCAGTTCTTC. Translated, it gives CASSLELAGSVDEQFF.